Reported below is one TCR beta chain. Its matching antigen is unknown. The data stem from a study of vaccination effects on CD4 cells after COVID-19. Assay: immunoSEQ multiplex PCR; the TCRdb copy retains only in-frame clones and omits some. This table has about 38,000 clones, approximately 84% appearing once. Pools of viral peptides were used by the ViraFEST assay to expand antigen-specific CD4+ T cells ahead of sequencing. After roughly 9 days in culture, the CD4+ T cells were isolated. Participants received two doses of either the BNT162b2 or mRNA-1273 vaccine. In the vaccine recipients, nucleocapsid antibodies were negative and there was no prior SARS-CoV-2 infection. Each well held about 2 million PBMC cultured with around 10 ug/ml peptides and approximately 11 IU/ml IL-2. IL-2 medium was substituted for half the medium on days 3 and 7. Germline assignment: CDR1 MNHEY and CDR2 SMNVEV (reference sequence). Trimming pared 3 bases from V and 3 bases from J, leaving 6 bases between. This CDR3 is 13 amino acids long.

Study outcomes and limitations: Healthy vaccinees' vaccine-induced clones included only 1 of 255 that recognized common cold coronaviruses.

The specimen comprised CD4+ T cells from PBMCs cultured with HCoV-NL63 spike peptides, sampled after COVID-19 vaccination. This chain connects TRBV27 to TRBJ1-5; no definite D call. This TCR was recovered from a human donor who received a COVID-19 vaccine. Some clones in this sample may be carry-over from other donors' samples. The CDR3: CASSFLHNQPQHF. CDR3 DNA sequence: TGTGCCAGCAGTTTCCTCCACAATCAGCCCCAGCATTTT.